This TCR beta chain is drawn from a study of T cell responses to AZD1222 COVID-19 vaccine. Looked up from germline, CDR1 is DFQATT and CDR2 is SNEGSKA (reference sequence). The V and J ends lost 3 bases and 6 bases respectively, with 11 bases between them. This CDR3 comprises 12 residues. Second-dose schedules of about 4 or about 12 weeks were combined. Assay used: immunoSEQ multiplex PCR; TCRdb lists only in-frame clones, some missing. The data contain around 150,000 clones, around nine tenths of them singletons. The study, taken as a whole, reports: Scientists sampled the repertoires only once the peak T cell response had passed. The study identified only five to seven AZD1222 recipients as seropositive at baseline. The study found Spike-specific TCR breadth and depth rose after two AZD1222 doses.

In regard to this clone: Its antigen remains unidentified.

J is TRBJ1-2 and V is TRBV20-1; D is uncertain. The sequencing used peripheral blood, collected 28 days after the second AZD1222 dose. This clonotype was obtained from an adult who received the AZD1222 COVID-19 vaccine. In DNA form, the CDR3 reads TGCAGTGCTAGTAACCAGGCCAATGGCTACACCTTC. Its protein is CSASNQANGYTF.